The text below deals with one T cell receptor beta chain. Antigen unknown. Reverse transcription of about 0.5 to 1 ug RNA was carried out with random hexamers. The immunoSEQ assay covered 54 Vbeta and 13 Jbeta segments for CDR3. TCRdb re-derived calls from the immunoSEQ multiplex PCR reads in MiXCR, one entry per CDR3 protein. Of 100,000 to 150,000 distinct CDR3 sequences listed, over 75% are singletons. TCR beta from blood CD8+ and CD4+ T cells was sequenced. Included as multiple sclerosis controls were treatment-naive patients who had stable or active relapsing-remitting disease. These data are taken from a study of CD8 T cells in Susac syndrome. This CDR3 region has 15 residues. The trim removed 4 bases at V and 2 bases at J, leaving 7 bases unmatched. The germline gives CDR1 MDHEN, CDR2 SYDVKM. Whole-study findings and limits: Individuals included in the TCR sequencing and HLA analysis were acknowledged by the study to be relatively few in number.

The specimen was CD8+ T cells from PBMCs. V is TRBV28 and J is TRBJ2-5, with 7 positions matching TRBD1. The source is a human donor with multiple sclerosis. In nucleotides, the CDR3 is TGTGCCAGCAGTTCCTACAGGGGCCCTCAAGAGACCCAGTACTTC. Its translation is CASSSYRGPQETQYF.